This entry is about one T cell receptor beta chain. Methods used by the authors: By means of reference gene primer amplification, nucleated cell counts were estimated. Assay: immunoSEQ multiplex PCR; the TCRdb copy retains only in-frame clones and omits some. The D gene and trimming were derived from the DNA, and the V and J assignments and clone size from that table. The data hold about 150,000 clones, with around 75% observed a single time. The source of the sample is a study of blood T cell repertoires in COVID-19. Looked up from germline, CDR1 is SGDLS and CDR2 is YYNGEE. The V and J ends lost 0 bases and 4 bases, in that order; junction bases with no gene match: 2. There are 15 residues in the CDR3.

The rearrangement joins TRBV9 to TRBJ1-3, with 9 nucleotides matching TRBD1. This TCR came from an older woman with COVID-19, enrolled during active disease. Sequenced material: peripheral blood. The CDR3 sequence: CASSVGGQGGNTIYF. In nucleotides, the CDR3 is TGTGCCAGCAGCGTAGGGGGACAGGGCGGAAACACCATATATTTT.